This is a list of T cell receptor beta chains from one sample in a study of T cell changes during pregnancy in multiple sclerosis. Profiling relied on immunoSEQ multiplex PCR, and the TCRdb table lists in-frame clones only, not all of them. The sample gives some 120,000 clones, roughly 92% of which show up once; 6% to 7% is in the top ten. Sequencing used peripheral blood, obtained before pregnancy. The receptors were sampled from a female donor with multiple sclerosis, enrolled in a pregnancy study. The CDR3 runs from the conserved cysteine through the conserved F or W. A D gene is named only where the DNA matches it firmly. Rows give clone size only sometimes, using once, few, many, or a class for an expanded clone.

J: TRBJ1-3
D: -
V: TRBV6-5
size: -
CDR3: CASSPTEFSGNTIYF
DNA: TGTGCCAGCAGCCCAACAGAGTTCTCTGGAAACACCATATATTTT

J: TRBJ1-1
D: TRBD1
V: TRBV7-3
size: -
CDR3: CASSSIIITGGIPPEAFF
DNA: TGTGCCAGCAGCTCCATAATTATTACAGGGGGAATCCCCCCTGAAGCTTTCTTT

J: TRBJ2-1
D: -
V: TRBV5-1
size: -
CDR3: CASSTGGGGARNEQFF
DNA: TGCGCCAGCAGCACTGGGGGCGGCGGCGCCCGGAATGAGCAGTTCTTC

J: TRBJ1-2
D: -
V: TRBV2
size: -
CDR3: CASRDPGGANYGYTF
DNA: TGTGCCAGCAGGGACCCGGGGGGGGCTAACTATGGCTACACCTTC

J: TRBJ2-1
D: -
V: TRBV11-1
size: -
CDR3: CASSLAVGARNEQFF
DNA: TGTGCCAGCAGCTTAGCGGTGGGGGCGCGGAATGAGCAGTTCTTC

J: TRBJ2-1
D: -
V: TRBV5-1
size: -
CDR3: CASSVERAGYEQFF
DNA: TGCGCCAGCAGCGTTGAGCGGGCTGGCTACGAGCAGTTCTTC

J: TRBJ1-5
D: -
V: TRBV10-3
size: -
CDR3: CAISPSQGNQPQHF
DNA: TGTGCCATCAGTCCCTCACAGGGTAATCAGCCCCAGCATTTT

J: TRBJ2-1
D: TRBD2
V: TRBV5-1
size: -
CDR3: CASSFQREGAEQFF
DNA: TGCGCCAGCAGCTTCCAGCGGGAGGGGGCCGAGCAGTTCTTC

J: TRBJ2-1
D: TRBD2
V: TRBV10-3
size: -
CDR3: CAISWTSGGSSYNEQFF
DNA: TGTGCCATCAGCTGGACTAGCGGGGGGAGCTCCTACAATGAGCAGTTCTTC

J: TRBJ2-1
D: TRBD2
V: TRBV19
size: -
CDR3: CASSRLAGGLSNEQFF
DNA: TGTGCCAGTAGTAGACTAGCGGGAGGGCTAAGTAATGAGCAGTTCTTC

J: TRBJ2-1
D: TRBD2
V: TRBV6-1
size: -
CDR3: CASSEALGLAGTNEQFF
DNA: TGTGCCAGCAGTGAAGCGCTGGGACTAGCGGGGACCAATGAGCAGTTCTTC

J: TRBJ2-2
D: TRBD2
V: TRBV5-1
size: -
CDR3: CASSLATGGVNTGELFF
DNA: TGCGCCAGCAGCTTGGCTACGGGGGGGGTGAACACCGGGGAGCTGTTTTTT

J: TRBJ2-1
D: -
V: TRBV6-1
size: -
CDR3: CASSGDYNEQFF
DNA: TGTGCCAGCAGTGGAGACTACAATGAGCAGTTCTTC

J: TRBJ2-1
D: -
V: TRBV30
size: -
CDR3: CAWSVGMRAYNEQFF
DNA: TGTGCCTGGAGTGTAGGGATGAGGGCCTACAATGAGCAGTTCTTC

J: TRBJ1-4
D: -
V: TRBV28
size: -
CDR3: CASLGQPNEKLFF
DNA: TGTGCCAGCTTGGGGCAGCCGAATGAAAAACTGTTTTTT

J: TRBJ2-7
D: TRBD2
V: TRBV27
size: -
CDR3: CASSFSGEGLGEQYF
DNA: TGTGCCAGCAGTTTCTCGGGGGAGGGTCTTGGCGAGCAGTACTTC

J: TRBJ1-2
D: -
V: TRBV7-3
size: -
CDR3: CASSPGQPNNYGYTF
DNA: TGTGCCAGCAGCCCAGGACAGCCCAATAACTATGGCTACACCTTC

J: TRBJ2-1
D: -
V: TRBV19
size: -
CDR3: CASTPSTLNEQFF
DNA: TGTGCCAGTACGCCCTCTACCCTGAATGAGCAGTTCTTC

J: TRBJ1-1
D: -
V: TRBV27
size: -
CDR3: CASRRLEAPMNTEAFF
DNA: TGTGCCAGCAGAAGGCTGGAGGCACCCATGAACACTGAAGCTTTCTTT

J: TRBJ2-3
D: TRBD2
V: TRBV29-1
size: -
CDR3: CSVVPRLAGGPNTQYF
DNA: TGCAGCGTGGTACCCCGACTAGCGGGGGGGCCAAATACGCAGTATTTT

J: TRBJ2-2
D: TRBD1
V: TRBV27
size: -
CDR3: CASRGTGGSGELFF
DNA: TGTGCCAGCAGGGGGACAGGGGGCTCCGGGGAGCTGTTTTTT

J: TRBJ2-5
D: -
V: TRBV27
size: -
CDR3: CASSPLAVGYQETQYF
DNA: TGTGCCAGCAGTCCCTTAGCGGTGGGGTACCAAGAGACCCAGTACTTC

J: TRBJ1-4
D: -
V: TRBV4-1
size: -
CDR3: CASSQEDSQADEKLFF
DNA: TGCGCCAGCAGCCAAGAAGATTCGCAGGCCGATGAAAAACTGTTTTTT

J: TRBJ1-1
D: -
V: TRBV9
size: -
CDR3: CASSVVLNTEAFF
DNA: TGTGCCAGCAGCGTAGTCCTAAACACTGAAGCTTTCTTT

J: TRBJ1-1
D: TRBD1
V: TRBV7-9
size: -
CDR3: CASSRMGQGGSTEAFF
DNA: TGTGCCAGCAGCCGGATGGGACAGGGTGGGAGCACTGAAGCTTTCTTT

J: TRBJ2-6
D: -
V: TRBV27
size: -
CDR3: CASSHSGANVLTF
DNA: TGTGCCAGCAGTCACTCTGGGGCCAACGTCCTGACTTTC

J: TRBJ2-1
D: TRBD2
V: TRBV19
size: -
CDR3: CASSQLAGGLSYNEQFF
DNA: TGTGCCAGTAGTCAACTAGCGGGGGGGCTGTCCTACAATGAGCAGTTCTTC

J: TRBJ1-1
D: TRBD1
V: TRBV6-1
size: -
CDR3: CASSEGFRNRGKTEAFF
DNA: TGTGCCAGCAGTGAGGGCTTTAGGAACAGGGGGAAGACTGAAGCTTTCTTT

J: TRBJ2-5
D: -
V: TRBV5-1
size: -
CDR3: CASSSESGGETQYF
DNA: TGCGCCAGCAGCTCAGAAAGCGGAGGGGAGACCCAGTACTTC

J: TRBJ1-2
D: TRBD1
V: TRBV7-9
size: once
CDR3: CASSWDRASGYTF
DNA: TGTGCCAGCAGCTGGGACAGGGCGTCAGGCTACACCTTC

J: TRBJ1-4
D: TRBD1
V: TRBV18
size: -
CDR3: CASSQGGLSVATNEKLFF
DNA: TGTGCCAGCTCACAAGGGGGCCTTTCGGTCGCAACTAATGAAAAACTGTTTTTT

J: TRBJ2-7
D: -
V: TRBV7-9
size: -
CDR3: CASSLDLGHPGSDYEQYF
DNA: TGTGCCAGCAGCTTAGACCTTGGACACCCCGGGTCGGACTACGAGCAGTACTTC

J: TRBJ1-1
D: -
V: TRBV19
size: -
CDR3: CASSATDSDNTEAFF
DNA: TGTGCCAGTAGTGCTACGGACAGCGATAACACTGAAGCTTTCTTT

J: TRBJ2-4
D: -
V: TRBV6-1
size: -
CDR3: CASRGGANIQYF
DNA: TGTGCCAGCAGGGGGGGGGCAAACATTCAGTACTTC

J: TRBJ2-1
D: TRBD2
V: TRBV19
size: -
CDR3: CASWSGSSYNEQFF
DNA: TGTGCCAGCTGGAGCGGGAGTTCCTACAATGAGCAGTTCTTC

J: TRBJ1-5
D: -
V: TRBV18
size: -
CDR3: CASSPISNQPQHF
DNA: TGTGCCAGCTCACCTATTAGCAATCAGCCCCAGCATTTT

J: TRBJ1-4
D: -
V: TRBV11-1
size: -
CDR3: CASSRGLDPTNEKLFF
DNA: TGTGCCAGCAGCCGGGGACTTGACCCAACTAATGAAAAACTGTTTTTT

J: TRBJ2-1
D: -
V: TRBV7-2
size: -
CDR3: CASSLVGGYNEQFF
DNA: TGTGCCAGCAGCTTAGTTGGCGGCTACAATGAGCAGTTCTTC

J: TRBJ1-6
D: -
V: TRBV19
size: -
CDR3: CASSGPGGNSPLHF
DNA: TGTGCCAGTAGTGGCCCGGGGGGAAATTCACCCCTCCACTTT

J: TRBJ1-2
D: TRBD1
V: TRBV6-5
size: -
CDR3: CASSRGTGREGYTF
DNA: TGTGCCAGCAGCCGCGGGACAGGGCGAGAGGGCTACACCTTC

J: TRBJ2-1
D: TRBD2
V: TRBV5-1
size: -
CDR3: CASSLEAGVDEQFF
DNA: TGCGCCAGCAGCTTGGAGGCGGGAGTGGATGAGCAGTTCTTC

J: TRBJ1-5
D: -
V: TRBV5-1
size: -
CDR3: CASSSTGGNNQPQHF
DNA: TGCGCCAGCAGCTCGACAGGAGGAAACAATCAGCCCCAGCATTTT

J: TRBJ1-2
D: -
V: TRBV5-4
size: -
CDR3: CASSLAGAGNYGYTF
DNA: TGTGCCAGCAGCTTGGCCGGTGCAGGGAACTATGGCTACACCTTC

J: TRBJ1-4
D: -
V: TRBV6-6
size: -
CDR3: CASREFNEKLFF
DNA: TGTGCCAGCAGGGAGTTTAATGAAAAACTGTTTTTT

J: TRBJ1-5
D: -
V: TRBV19
size: -
CDR3: CASSRLVPNQPQHF
DNA: TGTGCCAGTAGCAGGTTAGTTCCCAATCAGCCCCAGCATTTT

J: TRBJ2-1
D: TRBD2
V: TRBV27
size: -
CDR3: CASSRAAGGSYNEQFF
DNA: TGTGCCAGCAGCAGGGCGGCGGGAGGTTCCTACAATGAGCAGTTCTTC

J: TRBJ1-2
D: TRBD1
V: TRBV5-4
size: -
CDR3: CASSFQGQGEGYTF
DNA: TGTGCCAGCAGCTTCCAGGGACAGGGTGAGGGCTACACCTTC

J: TRBJ1-3
D: -
V: TRBV7-2
size: -
CDR3: CASSPDRTRTGNTIYF
DNA: TGTGCCAGCAGCCCAGACAGGACGCGAACTGGAAACACCATATATTTT

J: TRBJ1-1
D: -
V: TRBV27
size: -
CDR3: CASRPTALVGRGTEAFF
DNA: TGTGCCAGCAGACCAACTGCCTTGGTAGGGCGGGGGACTGAAGCTTTCTTT

J: TRBJ2-1
D: TRBD1
V: TRBV2
size: -
CDR3: CASSRSRGPYNEQFF
DNA: TGTGCCAGCAGTAGGAGCAGGGGGCCCTACAATGAGCAGTTCTTC

J: TRBJ2-5
D: -
V: TRBV27
size: -
CDR3: CASSLWGGKQETQYF
DNA: TGTGCCAGCAGTTTATGGGGCGGGAAGCAAGAGACCCAGTACTTC

J: TRBJ1-2
D: -
V: TRBV28
size: -
CDR3: CASSLTDYGYTF
DNA: TGTGCCAGCAGTTTGACAGACTATGGCTACACCTTC